These 9 T cell receptor beta chains share one sample of origin, sequenced in a study of human T cells and chemical hapten exposure. Each CDR3 protein is one row after TCRdb ran MiXCR on the RACE reads. The data show approximately 86,000 distinct CDR3 sequences, with roughly a tenth seen just once and about 0.95% held by the top ten. Regarding time point: patch test 3, about 24 weeks after DPC sensitization. The treatment: therapeutic diphenylcyclopropenone sensitization with weekly scalp DPC. The sequenced sample was whole blood, obtained in connection with sensitization to the hapten diphenylcyclopropenone (DPC). The receptors were sampled from a woman aged 25 to 39 with alopecia areata. Some clones in this sample may be carry-over from other donors' samples.

This clonotype was seen a handful of times. DNA for the CDR3: TGTGCCACCAGCAGAGATTGGGGCACTGATGTCAGGGAGCAGTTCTTC. Protein product: CATSRDWGTDVREQFF. The chain is built from TRBV15 and TRBJ2-1, with D tentatively TRBD1 (5 bases). Deletions cut 0 bases from V and 10 bases from J, with 19 bases between. The CDR3 covers 16 residues. The germline V gene has CDR1 LNHNV and CDR2 YYDKDF (reference sequence).

The table lists this clonotype with a few counts. J is TRBJ1-1 and V is TRBV18; possibly TRBD1 for D (6 bases). Per germline, CDR1 KGHSH and CDR2 LQKENI. Between the trimmed V and J ends, which lost 5 bases and 10 bases, there was a span of 17 bases. The CDR3 length is 13 residues. The CDR3 sequence: CASSSTGLGTAFF. The CDR3, as DNA: TGTGCCAGCTCATCGACAGGACTTGGGACAGCTTTCTTT.

Many counts were recorded for this clonotype. The chain carries TRBV6-5 and TRBJ1-6; D ambiguous. The CDR3 spans 13 residues. Looked up from germline, CDR1 is MNHEY and CDR2 is SVGAGI. The V and J ends lost 0 bases and 8 bases respectively, with 5 bases between them. The DNA for the CDR3 is TGTGCCAGCAGTTACTCTATAGATTCACCCCTCCACTTT. Amino acids: CASSYSIDSPLHF.

This clonotype was found many times. The chain links TRBV6-2 or TRBV6-3 to TRBJ2-1; unclear D gene. The CDR3 is 12 amino acids. V lost 4 bases and J lost 6, with 7 bases in between. CDR1 MNHEY and CDR2 SVGEGT come from the germline V gene. The CDR3 DNA follows: TGTGCCAGCAGTTCCAGGATCAATGAGCAGTTCTTC. It translates to CASSSRINEQFF.

On this clonotype: A read error may produce the germline difference seen at one junction end. V is TRBV28 and J is TRBJ2-4; TRBD2 matches at 7 bases. This CDR3 has 14 residues. Germline assignment: CDR1 MDHEN and CDR2 SYDVKM. The CDR3 DNA is TGTACCAGCAGTTTCCCAAGACTAGCAAGCATTCAGTACTTC. This encodes CTSSFPRLASIQYF. Combining the CDR3 with reference TRBV28 and TRBJ2-4 gives the whole variable domain DVKVTQSSRYLVKRTGEKVFLECVQDMDHENMFWYRQDPGLGLRLIYFSYDVKMKEKGDIPEGYSVSREKKERFSLILESASTNQTSMYLCTSSFPRLASIQYFGAGTRLSVL.

Ten or more counts support this clonotype. This chain links TRBV6-6 with TRBJ1-1, with D hard to call. V was trimmed by 6 bases and J by 0 bases, leaving 14 bases between them. The CDR3 is made up of 15 amino acids. Germline CDR1 reads MNHNY; CDR2 reads SVGAGI (reference sequence). CDR3 residues: CASRKEGSMNTEAFF. The CDR3 DNA is TGTGCCAGCAGAAAAGAGGGCTCCATGAACACTGAAGCTTTCTTT.

This clonotype was seen at least ten times. The chain is built from TRBV6-2 or TRBV6-3 and TRBJ2-3, with TRBD1 matching 7 bases. CDR1 and CDR2 (germline): MNHEY, SVGEGT. With V trimmed by 5 bases and J by 3 bases, 11 bases remained unmatched. CDR3 length equals 16 residues. The CDR3 loop reads CASSTTGRATTDTQYF. The CDR3 nucleotides are TGTGCCAGCAGTACGACAGGGAGAGCCACAACAGATACGCAGTATTTT.

This CDR3 is CASSESGLLGGELFF. The CDR3 coding sequence is TGTGCCAGCAGTGAATCGGGACTGCTTGGCGGGGAGCTGTTTTTT. The chain is built from TRBV2 and TRBJ2-2; D perhaps matches TRBD2 (6 bases). This CDR3 comprises 15 residues. The germline gives CDR1 SNHLY, CDR2 FYNNEI. The germline V and J ends were trimmed by 2 bases and 7 bases, with 14 bases remaining between them. Combining the CDR3 with reference TRBV2 and TRBJ2-2 gives the whole variable domain EPEVTQTPSHQVTQMGQEVILRCVPISNHLYFYWYRQILGQKVEFLVSFYNNEISEKSEIFDDQFSVERPDGSNFTLKIRSTKLEDSAMYFCASSESGLLGGELFFGEGSRLTVL.

This clonotype has a count of ten or more. The rearrangement uses TRBV2 and TRBJ1-1; the match to TRBD1 covers 7 bases. Trimming at V came to 5 bases and at J to 7 bases, leaving 13 bases not matched to a gene. Germline assignment: CDR1 SNHLY and CDR2 FYNNEI. This CDR3 contains 15 residues. CDR3 in DNA: TGTGCCAGCAGTAAATTCAAGGGACAGAGCCTTGAAGCTTTCTTT. Translation: CASSKFKGQSLEAFF. Filled out from reference TRBV2 and TRBJ1-1, the complete variable domain reads EPEVTQTPSHQVTQMGQEVILRCVPISNHLYFYWYRQILGQKVEFLVSFYNNEISEKSEIFDDQFSVERPDGSNFTLKIRSTKLEDSAMYFCASSKFKGQSLEAFFGQGTRLTVV.